This T cell receptor (beta chain) came from a study of blood T cell repertoires in COVID-19. The wider study: T cells, B-cell-depleted T cells, or PBMCs provided the cDNA or gDNA that served as material.

Generated by immunoSEQ multiplex PCR, the TCRdb table keeps only in-frame clones and is missing some. Of tens of thousands of clones listed, about 80% are singletons. The sample was peripheral blood. The TCR comes from a man between 70 and 80 years old with acute or convalescent COVID-19.

In DNA, the CDR3 is TGCGCCAGCAGCTTGAACACAGGCGGCAATAATTCACCCCTCCACTTT. This gives the protein CASSLNTGGNNSPLHF. This sequence joins TRBV5-1 and TRBJ1-6, with D possibly TRBD1 on 5 matching bases. Germline V gene sequence: CDR1 SGHRS, CDR2 YFSETQ. The V and J ends lost 1 base and 5 bases respectively, with 13 bases between them. The CDR3 extends over 16 amino acids.